This T cell receptor (beta chain) was captured in a study of T-cell reconstitution after alpha-beta-depleted transplantation in children. Study-wide results and limits: Several hundred expanded graft clones reportedly supplied alpha-beta T cells about two months after transplant. Recipient T cells and thymic progenitors that survived gave rise to the high TCRbeta diversity observed at day 60 in some patients.

Library preparation (for TCRbeta) was performed with unique molecular identifiers. TCRdb analysed the PCR reads with MiXCR anew, one entry per CDR3 protein. The data contain about 900,000 distinct CDR3 sequences, around 30% of them singletons. Of note for this clonotype: Its specificity is unknown.

Trimming removed 2 bases at V and 2 bases at J, with 11 bases between. The CDR3 runs 15 residues. Looked up from germline, CDR1 is SGHRS and CDR2 is YFSETQ. The TCR comes from a boy under two years old who had a stem cell transplant for SCID, so the T cells may come from the graft donor. J is TRBJ1-5 and V is TRBV5-1, with a tentative D call TRBD1 (5 bases). Sample: PBMCs, mostly from graft donor cells, taken 360 days after TCRalphabeta/CD19-depleted stem cell transplant. The DNA of the CDR3 is TGCGCCAGCAGCTTTGGGGGAAACGGCAATCAGCCCCAGCATTTT. This sequence encodes CASSFGGNGNQPQHF.